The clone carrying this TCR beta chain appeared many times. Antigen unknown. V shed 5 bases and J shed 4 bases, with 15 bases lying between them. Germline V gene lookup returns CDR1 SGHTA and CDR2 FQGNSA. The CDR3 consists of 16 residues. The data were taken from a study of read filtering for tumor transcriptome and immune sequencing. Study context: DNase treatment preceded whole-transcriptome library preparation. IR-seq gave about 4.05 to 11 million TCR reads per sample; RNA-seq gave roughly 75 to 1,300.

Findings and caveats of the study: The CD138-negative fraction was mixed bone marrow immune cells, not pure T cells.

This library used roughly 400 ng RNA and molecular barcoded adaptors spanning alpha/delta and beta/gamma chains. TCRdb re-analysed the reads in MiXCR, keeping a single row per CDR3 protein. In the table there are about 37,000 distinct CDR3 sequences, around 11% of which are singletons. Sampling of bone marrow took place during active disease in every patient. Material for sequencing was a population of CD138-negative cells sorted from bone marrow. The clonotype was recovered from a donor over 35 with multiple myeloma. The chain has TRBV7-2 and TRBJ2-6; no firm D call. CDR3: CASSPHRSAGANVLTF. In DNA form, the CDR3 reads TGTGCCAGCAGCCCCCACCGTTCTGCCGGGGCCAACGTCCTGACTTTC.